Each of the 5 T cell receptor beta chains below was sequenced from the same sample in a study of T cells in Graves' hyperthyroidism and ophthalmopathy. RNA transcripts were the template for amplifying TCR beta CDR3 regions. The HTBI primer set was used in a first-round RT-PCR of the TCR CDR3. TCRdb reprocessed the multiplex PCR reads with MiXCR, giving one entry per CDR3 protein. Of roughly 840,000 distinct CDR3 sequences listed, 38% are singletons. The sequenced sample was blood. These receptor sequences come from a man aged 18 to 29 with Graves' hyperthyroidism.

Concerning this clonotype itself: This may stem from a read error, because a much larger clone lies one nucleotide away. The chain recombines TRBV29-1 with TRBJ1-1, with D unresolved. This CDR3 comprises 10 residues. Trimming shortened V by 3 bases and J by 11 bases, and 10 bases separated the two germline ends. CDR1 is SQVTM, CDR2 ANQGSEA, per germline. Here the CDR3 reads CSVEGVSAFF. The CDR3 bases are TGCAGCGTTGAGGGAGTTTCGGCTTTCTTT.

This clonotype appeared many times. This sequence joins TRBV9 and TRBJ1-6; 8 nucleotides agree with TRBD1. CDR1 is SGDLS, CDR2 YYNGEE, per germline. The J segment lost 3 bases and the V segment lost 0 bases, leaving 5 bases of the junction unmatched. The CDR3 spans 17 residues. The CDR3 region has the DNA TGTGCCAGCAGCGTAGCCCCCGACAGGGGCTATAATTCACCCCTCCACTTT. The encoded protein is CASSVAPDRGYNSPLHF.

This clonotype has ten or more counts. The gene calls are TRBV10-3 and TRBJ1-6, with 7 bases lining up with TRBD1. Per the germline V gene, CDR1 is ENHRY and CDR2 is SYGVKD. This CDR3 has 16 residues. Losses at the gene ends were 9 bases for V and 5 bases for J; bases not matched to a gene: 13. This chain's CDR3 is CAISGQNKPHNSPLHF. CDR3 DNA: TGTGCCATTTCGGGACAGAATAAACCCCATAATTCACCCCTCCACTTT.

Details on this clonotype: The junction and the germline gene differ at one end; a read error may be behind it. J is TRBJ1-1 and V is TRBV2; weak D call: TRBD1 (6 bases). CDR3 length: 12 residues. CDR1 is SNHLY, CDR2 FYNNEI, per germline. CDR3 sequence (DNA): TGTGCCACCAGTGTCGGCGGGGGCTTGACTTTCTTT. Encoded protein: CATSVGGGLTFF.

This chain joins TRBV10-3 and TRBJ2-3, with TRBD2 identical over 7 bases. Germline assignment: CDR1 ENHRY and CDR2 SYGVKD. With V trimmed by 3 bases and J by 4 bases, 7 bases remained unmatched. CDR3 size: 15 residues. The CDR3 reads CAISEDLAAPDTQYF. CDR3 nucleotides: TGTGCCATCAGTGAAGATCTAGCGGCCCCAGATACGCAGTATTTT.